Listed below are T cell receptor beta chains from one sample, sequenced in a study of blood T cell repertoires in COVID-19. Generated by immunoSEQ multiplex PCR, the TCRdb table keeps only in-frame clones and is missing some. The table lists some 460,000 clones, around 89% of them singletons. The sequenced sample was peripheral blood. Receptors originate from a woman in her 30s with acute or convalescent COVID-19. CDR3s include the opening cysteine and the closing phenylalanine or tryptophan. Each record gives: J gene, clone size, V gene, D gene, CDR3 DNA, CDR3 protein. A D gene is named only where the DNA matches it firmly. The size field is filled for only some rows; it gives once, few, many or a size class.

j_call: TRBJ1-3; clone_size: NA; v_call: TRBV28; d_call: NA; cdr3_nt: TGTGCCAGCAGTCCTGCGACGGGAGCCACTGGAAACACCATATATTTT; cdr3_aa: CASSPATGATGNTIYF
j_call: TRBJ2-7; clone_size: NA; v_call: TRBV2; d_call: TRBD1; cdr3_nt: TGTGCCAGTCAGGGGGCTCTTGCTTACGAGCAGTACTTC; cdr3_aa: CASQGALAYEQYF
j_call: TRBJ2-1; clone_size: NA; v_call: TRBV7-8; d_call: TRBD1; cdr3_nt: TGTGCCAGCAGCTTAGTAGGGACAGGGATCATGAGTGAGCAGTTCTTC; cdr3_aa: CASSLVGTGIMSEQFF
j_call: TRBJ2-4; clone_size: NA; v_call: TRBV29-1; d_call: NA; cdr3_nt: TGCAGCGTTTATGAGGACAGGAGGGGAAACATTCAGTACTTC; cdr3_aa: CSVYEDRRGNIQYF
j_call: TRBJ2-7; clone_size: NA; v_call: TRBV6-5; d_call: TRBD2; cdr3_nt: TGTGCCAGCAGTTCTCACGGACTAGCGGGGAACTACGAGCAGTACTTC; cdr3_aa: CASSSHGLAGNYEQYF
j_call: TRBJ1-1; clone_size: NA; v_call: TRBV7-9; d_call: NA; cdr3_nt: TGTGCCAGCAGCCGGGGACAACACACTGAAGCTTTCTTT; cdr3_aa: CASSRGQHTEAFF
j_call: TRBJ2-2; clone_size: NA; v_call: TRBV19; d_call: NA; cdr3_nt: TGTGCCAGTAGTAGCCCCCGGGATAACACCGGGGAGCTGTTTTTT; cdr3_aa: CASSSPRDNTGELFF
j_call: TRBJ1-6; clone_size: NA; v_call: TRBV30; d_call: TRBD1; cdr3_nt: TGTGCCTGGGGACAGGACTATGGAGTAGCCTATAATTCACCCCTCCACTTT; cdr3_aa: CAWGQDYGVAYNSPLHF
j_call: TRBJ2-7; clone_size: NA; v_call: TRBV5-4; d_call: NA; cdr3_nt: TGTGCCAGCAGCTTGGGCGGAATCAGCACCTACGAGCAGTACTTC; cdr3_aa: CASSLGGISTYEQYF
j_call: TRBJ2-1; clone_size: NA; v_call: TRBV28; d_call: TRBD2; cdr3_nt: TGTGCCAGCAGTGTCATAGCGGGGGCCAACTACAATGAGCAGTTCTTC; cdr3_aa: CASSVIAGANYNEQFF
j_call: TRBJ1-5; clone_size: NA; v_call: TRBV6-5; d_call: NA; cdr3_nt: TGTGCCAGCAGCCCCCAGGGCCAAAATCAGCCCCAGCATTTT; cdr3_aa: CASSPQGQNQPQHF
j_call: TRBJ2-1; clone_size: NA; v_call: TRBV7-8; d_call: NA; cdr3_nt: TGTGCCAGCAGCCTACAGGGGACTTACAATGAGCAGTTCTTC; cdr3_aa: CASSLQGTYNEQFF
j_call: TRBJ2-2; clone_size: few; v_call: TRBV5-1; d_call: TRBD1; cdr3_nt: TGCGCCAGCAGCTCGGACAGGGGAACCGACACCGGGGAGCTGTTTTTT; cdr3_aa: CASSSDRGTDTGELFF
j_call: TRBJ2-7; clone_size: NA; v_call: TRBV5-8; d_call: NA; cdr3_nt: TGTGCCAGCAGCTTCATTCCCAGGGTGAGCTCCTACGAGCAGTACTTC; cdr3_aa: CASSFIPRVSSYEQYF
j_call: TRBJ2-2; clone_size: NA; v_call: TRBV10-3; d_call: NA; cdr3_nt: TGTGCCATCAGTGGACTCCGGGGGACCACCGGGGAGCTGTTTTTT; cdr3_aa: CAISGLRGTTGELFF
j_call: TRBJ2-3; clone_size: NA; v_call: TRBV5-5; d_call: NA; cdr3_nt: TGTGCCCCGACCCGGGGAGCTAGCACAGATACGCAGTATTTT; cdr3_aa: CAPTRGASTDTQYF
j_call: TRBJ1-2; clone_size: NA; v_call: TRBV6-6; d_call: NA; cdr3_nt: TGTGCCAGCAGTTCAAGTAGTGGCTACACCTTC; cdr3_aa: CASSSSSGYTF
j_call: TRBJ2-6; clone_size: NA; v_call: TRBV5-1; d_call: NA; cdr3_nt: TGCGCCAGCAGCCCTACTCTCTCTGGGGCCAACGTCCTGACTTTC; cdr3_aa: CASSPTLSGANVLTF
j_call: TRBJ2-7; clone_size: NA; v_call: TRBV11-2; d_call: NA; cdr3_nt: TGTGCCAGCAGCATAGCTACCACCACCTACGAGCAGTACTTC; cdr3_aa: CASSIATTTYEQYF
j_call: TRBJ1-5; clone_size: few; v_call: TRBV5-6; d_call: NA; cdr3_nt: TGTGCCAGCAGCTGTGAGGATTGGTTGGGCAATCAGCCCCAGCATTTT; cdr3_aa: CASSCEDWLGNQPQHF
j_call: TRBJ2-1; clone_size: once; v_call: TRBV5-5; d_call: TRBD2; cdr3_nt: TGTGCCAGCAGTCCGCGGGGGTTCAGCGATAATGAGCAGTTCTTC; cdr3_aa: CASSPRGFSDNEQFF
j_call: TRBJ2-2; clone_size: NA; v_call: TRBV4-1; d_call: TRBD2; cdr3_nt: TGCGCCAGCAGCCAAGCTTTGACTAGCGGGGGGTTAACCGGGGAGCTGTTTTTT; cdr3_aa: CASSQALTSGGLTGELFF
j_call: TRBJ1-1; clone_size: NA; v_call: TRBV6-6; d_call: NA; cdr3_nt: TGTGCCAGCAGTAGCCGAGCGGGGAACACTGAAGCTTTCTTT; cdr3_aa: CASSSRAGNTEAFF
j_call: TRBJ2-7; clone_size: NA; v_call: TRBV6-5; d_call: NA; cdr3_nt: TGTGCCAGCACCTACGGCTACGAGCAGTACTTC; cdr3_aa: CASTYGYEQYF